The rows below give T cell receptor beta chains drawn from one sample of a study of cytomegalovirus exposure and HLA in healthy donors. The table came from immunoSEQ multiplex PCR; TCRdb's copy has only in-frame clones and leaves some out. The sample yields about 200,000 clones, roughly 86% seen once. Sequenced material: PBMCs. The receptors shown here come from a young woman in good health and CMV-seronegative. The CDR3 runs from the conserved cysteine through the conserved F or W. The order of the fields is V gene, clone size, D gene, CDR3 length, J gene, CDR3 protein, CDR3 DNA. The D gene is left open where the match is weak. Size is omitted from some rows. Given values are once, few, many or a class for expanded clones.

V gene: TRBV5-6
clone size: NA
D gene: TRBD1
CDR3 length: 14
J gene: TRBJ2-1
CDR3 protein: CASSAGQDYNEQFF
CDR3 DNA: TGTGCCAGCAGCGCGGGACAGGATTACAATGAGCAGTTCTTC

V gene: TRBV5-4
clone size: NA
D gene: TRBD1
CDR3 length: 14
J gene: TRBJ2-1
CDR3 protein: CASSRPGTGKGLFF
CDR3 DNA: TGTGCCAGCAGCCGGCCGGGGACAGGGAAAGGATTGTTCTTC

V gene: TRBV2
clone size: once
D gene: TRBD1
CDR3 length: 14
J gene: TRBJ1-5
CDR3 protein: CASRPGGSNQPQHF
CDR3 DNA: TGTGCCAGCAGACCAGGGGGAAGCAATCAGCCCCAGCATTTT

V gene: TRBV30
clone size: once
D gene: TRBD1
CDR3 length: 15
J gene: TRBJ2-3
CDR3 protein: CAWSVFSGGGDTQYF
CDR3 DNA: TGTGCCTGGAGTGTATTTTCAGGGGGCGGGGATACGCAGTATTTT

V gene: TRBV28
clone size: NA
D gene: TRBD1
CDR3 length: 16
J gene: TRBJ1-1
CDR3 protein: CASSIPGQKMNTEAFF
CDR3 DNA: TGTGCCAGCAGTATCCCGGGACAGAAAATGAACACTGAAGCTTTCTTT

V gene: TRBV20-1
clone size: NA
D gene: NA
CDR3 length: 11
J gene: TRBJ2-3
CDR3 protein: CSAPITDTQYF
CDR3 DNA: TGCAGTGCTCCCATCACAGATACGCAGTATTTT

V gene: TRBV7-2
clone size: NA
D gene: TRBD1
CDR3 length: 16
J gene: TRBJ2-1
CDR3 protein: CASRSTGGALYNEQFF
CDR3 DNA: TGTGCCAGCAGATCTACAGGGGGAGCCCTTTACAATGAGCAGTTCTTC

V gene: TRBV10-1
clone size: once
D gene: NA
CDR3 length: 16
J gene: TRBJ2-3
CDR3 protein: CASSEGASEAINTQYF
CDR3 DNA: TGCGCCAGCAGTGAGGGGGCTAGCGAGGCGATAAATACGCAGTATTTT

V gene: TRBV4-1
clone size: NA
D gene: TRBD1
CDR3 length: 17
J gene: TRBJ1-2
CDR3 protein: CASSQGTGGRGNYGYTF
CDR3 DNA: TGCGCCAGCAGCCAAGGTACAGGGGGCCGAGGGAACTATGGCTACACCTTC

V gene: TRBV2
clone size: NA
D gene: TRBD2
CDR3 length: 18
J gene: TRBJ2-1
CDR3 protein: CASRVGALAGQEDNEQFF
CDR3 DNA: TGTGCCAGCAGGGTTGGGGCACTAGCGGGACAAGAGGACAATGAGCAGTTCTTC

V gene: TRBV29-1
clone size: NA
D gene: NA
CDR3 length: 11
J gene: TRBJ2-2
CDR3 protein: CSVLNTGELFF
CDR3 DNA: TGCAGCGTTTTAAACACCGGGGAGCTGTTTTTT

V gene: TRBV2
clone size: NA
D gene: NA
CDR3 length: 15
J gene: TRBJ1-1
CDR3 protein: CASSANGLGNTEAFF
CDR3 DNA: TGTGCCAGCAGTGCTAACGGACTAGGTAACACTGAAGCTTTCTTT

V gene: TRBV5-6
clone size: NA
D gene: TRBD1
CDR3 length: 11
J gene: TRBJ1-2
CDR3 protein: CASSLEGARTF
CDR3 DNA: TGTGCCAGCAGCTTAGAGGGGGCGAGGACCTTC

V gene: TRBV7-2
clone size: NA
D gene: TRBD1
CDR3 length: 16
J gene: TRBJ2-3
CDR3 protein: CASSQAGGAAPDTQYF
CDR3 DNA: TGTGCCAGCAGCCAAGCAGGGGGCGCGGCGCCGGATACGCAGTATTTT

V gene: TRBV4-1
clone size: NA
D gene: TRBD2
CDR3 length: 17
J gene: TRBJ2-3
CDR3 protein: CASSQDGIGRATDTQYF
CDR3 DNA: TGCGCCAGCAGCCAAGATGGGATCGGGAGGGCAACAGATACGCAGTATTTT